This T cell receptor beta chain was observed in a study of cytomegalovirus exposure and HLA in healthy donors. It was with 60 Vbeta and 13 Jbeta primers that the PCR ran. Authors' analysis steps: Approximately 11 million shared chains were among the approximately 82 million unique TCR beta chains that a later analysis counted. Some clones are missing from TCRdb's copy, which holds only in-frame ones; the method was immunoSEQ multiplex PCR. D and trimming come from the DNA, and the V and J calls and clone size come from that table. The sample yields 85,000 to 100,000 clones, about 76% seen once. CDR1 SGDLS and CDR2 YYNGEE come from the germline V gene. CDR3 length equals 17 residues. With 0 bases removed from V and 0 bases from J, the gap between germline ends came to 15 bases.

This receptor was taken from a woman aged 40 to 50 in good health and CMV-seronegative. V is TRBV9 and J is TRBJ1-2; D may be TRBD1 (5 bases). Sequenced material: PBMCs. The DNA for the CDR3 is TGTGCCAGCAGCGTAGGCTCAGGGATCGAAGCTAACTATGGCTACACCTTC. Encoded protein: CASSVGSGIEANYGYTF.